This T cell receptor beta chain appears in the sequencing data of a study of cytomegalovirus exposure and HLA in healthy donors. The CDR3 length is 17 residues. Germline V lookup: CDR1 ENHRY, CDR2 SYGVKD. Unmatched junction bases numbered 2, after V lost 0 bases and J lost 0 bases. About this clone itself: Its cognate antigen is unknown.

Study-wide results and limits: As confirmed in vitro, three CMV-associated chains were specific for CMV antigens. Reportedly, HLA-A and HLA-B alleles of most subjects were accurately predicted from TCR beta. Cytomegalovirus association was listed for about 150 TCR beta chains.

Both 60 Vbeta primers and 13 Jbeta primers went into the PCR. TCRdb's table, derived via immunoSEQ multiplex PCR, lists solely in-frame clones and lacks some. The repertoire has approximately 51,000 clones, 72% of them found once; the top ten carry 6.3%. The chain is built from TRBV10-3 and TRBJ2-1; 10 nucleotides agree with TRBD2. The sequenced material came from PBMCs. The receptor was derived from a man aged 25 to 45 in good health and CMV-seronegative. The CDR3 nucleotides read TGTGCCATCAGTGAGTCGAAGCGGGAGGGCTCCTACAATGAGCAGTTCTTC. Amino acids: CAISESKREGSYNEQFF.